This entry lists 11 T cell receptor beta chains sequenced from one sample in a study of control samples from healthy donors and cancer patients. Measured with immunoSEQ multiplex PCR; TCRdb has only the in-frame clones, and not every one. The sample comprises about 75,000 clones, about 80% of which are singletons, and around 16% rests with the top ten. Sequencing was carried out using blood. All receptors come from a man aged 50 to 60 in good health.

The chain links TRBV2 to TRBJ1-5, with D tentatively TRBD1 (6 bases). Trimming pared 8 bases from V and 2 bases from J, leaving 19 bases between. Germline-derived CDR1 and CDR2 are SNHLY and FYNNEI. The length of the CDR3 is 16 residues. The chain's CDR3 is CASGKVGGLGNQPQHF. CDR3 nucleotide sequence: TGTGCCAGCGGGAAGGTCGGGGGGCTGGGCAATCAGCCCCAGCATTTT.

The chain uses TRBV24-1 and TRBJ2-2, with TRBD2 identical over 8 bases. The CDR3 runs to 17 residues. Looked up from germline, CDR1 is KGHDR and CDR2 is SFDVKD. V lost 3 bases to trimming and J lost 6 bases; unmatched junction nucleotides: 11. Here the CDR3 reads CATSDPAGGSGSGELFF. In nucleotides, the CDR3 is TGTGCCACCAGTGATCCTGCGGGAGGTTCTGGTTCCGGGGAGCTGTTTTTT.

CDR3 region: CASSLTSGHYEQYF. The CDR3 DNA reads as TGTGCCAGCAGCTTGACTAGCGGGCACTACGAGCAGTACTTC. This sequence joins TRBV7-2 and TRBJ2-7; TRBD2 matches at 10 bases. Germline values: CDR1 SGHTA, CDR2 FQGNSA. Trimming cost V 3 bases and J 3 bases; bases outside gene matches: 2. The CDR3 length is 14 residues.

CDR3 sequence: CASSQVGHRTYGYTF. The CDR3 DNA reads TGCGCCAGCAGCCAAGTAGGGCACAGGACCTATGGCTACACCTTC. The V gene is TRBV4-3, the J gene TRBJ1-2; D possibly corresponds to TRBD1 (5 bases). Trimming removed 1 base from V and 4 bases from J, with 13 bases in between. The CDR3 is 15 residues long. CDR1 is LGHNA, CDR2 YSLEER, per germline.

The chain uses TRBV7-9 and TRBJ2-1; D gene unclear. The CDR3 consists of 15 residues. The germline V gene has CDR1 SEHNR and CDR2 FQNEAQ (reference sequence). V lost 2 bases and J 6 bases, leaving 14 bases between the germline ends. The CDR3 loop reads CASSLQELSRNEQFF. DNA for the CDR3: TGTGCCAGCAGCTTACAGGAACTTAGCCGCAATGAGCAGTTCTTC.

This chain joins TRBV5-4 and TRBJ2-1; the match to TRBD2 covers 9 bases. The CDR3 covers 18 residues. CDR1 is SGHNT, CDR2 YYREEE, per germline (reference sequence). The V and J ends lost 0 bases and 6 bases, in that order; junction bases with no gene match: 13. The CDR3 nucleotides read TGTGCCAGCAGCTTGGCGGTCGCGGGAGGGCAGCGTCTCAATGAGCAGTTCTTC. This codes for CASSLAVAGGQRLNEQFF.

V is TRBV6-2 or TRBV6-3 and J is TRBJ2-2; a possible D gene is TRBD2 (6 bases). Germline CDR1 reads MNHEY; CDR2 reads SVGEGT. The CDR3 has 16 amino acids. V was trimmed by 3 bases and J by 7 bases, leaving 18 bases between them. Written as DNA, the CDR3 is TGTGCCAGCAGTTATTTTTTGGAGGGCGCGGACGGGGAGCTGTTTTTT. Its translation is CASSYFLEGADGELFF.

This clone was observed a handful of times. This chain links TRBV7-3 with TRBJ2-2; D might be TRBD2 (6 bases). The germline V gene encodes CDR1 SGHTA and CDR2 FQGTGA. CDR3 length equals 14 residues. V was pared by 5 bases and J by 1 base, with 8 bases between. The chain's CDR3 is CASSRSGNTGELFF. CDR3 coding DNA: TGTGCCAGCAGCCGTAGCGGGAACACCGGGGAGCTGTTTTTT.

CDR3: CASSPGGTEAFF. For the CDR3, the DNA is TGTGCCAGCAGCCCTGGGGGCACTGAAGCTTTCTTT. The chain has TRBV7-8 and TRBJ1-1; possible D gene TRBD1, 5 bases. CDR1 is SGHVS and CDR2 is FQNEAQ in the germline V gene. CDR3 size: 12 residues. V was shortened by 5 bases and J by 4 bases, with 8 bases between the two germline ends.

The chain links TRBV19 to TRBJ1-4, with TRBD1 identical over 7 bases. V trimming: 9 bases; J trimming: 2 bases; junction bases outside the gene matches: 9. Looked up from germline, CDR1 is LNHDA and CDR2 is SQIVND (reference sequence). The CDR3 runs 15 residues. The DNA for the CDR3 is TGTGCCAGGGGTGTTTGGGGACAGACTAATGAAAAACTGTTTTTT. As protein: CARGVWGQTNEKLFF. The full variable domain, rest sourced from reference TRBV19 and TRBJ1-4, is DGGITQSPKYLFRKEGQNVTLSCEQNLNHDAMYWYRQDPGQGLRLIYYSQIVNDFQKGDIAEGYSVSREKKESFPLTVTSAQKNPTAFYLCARGVWGQTNEKLFFGSGTQLSVL.

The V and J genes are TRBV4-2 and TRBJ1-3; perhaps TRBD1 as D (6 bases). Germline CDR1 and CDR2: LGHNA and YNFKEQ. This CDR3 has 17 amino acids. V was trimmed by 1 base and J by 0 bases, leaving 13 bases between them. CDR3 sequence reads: CASSQAQGTGSGNTIYF. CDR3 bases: TGTGCCAGCAGCCAAGCTCAGGGGACGGGCTCTGGAAACACCATATATTTT.